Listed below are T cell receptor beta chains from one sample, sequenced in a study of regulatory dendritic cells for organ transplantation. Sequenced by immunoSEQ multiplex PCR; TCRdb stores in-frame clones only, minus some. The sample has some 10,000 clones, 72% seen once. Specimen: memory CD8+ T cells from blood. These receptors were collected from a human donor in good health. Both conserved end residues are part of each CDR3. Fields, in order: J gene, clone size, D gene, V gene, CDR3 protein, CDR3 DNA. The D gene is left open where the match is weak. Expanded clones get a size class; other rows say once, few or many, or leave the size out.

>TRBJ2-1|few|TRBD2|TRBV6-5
CASSYGTSLYNEQFF
TGTGCCAGCAGTTACGGGACTAGCCTCTACAATGAGCAGTTCTTC
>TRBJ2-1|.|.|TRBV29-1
CSVTSGISNEQFF
TGCAGCGTTACTTCAGGAATAAGCAATGAGCAGTTCTTC
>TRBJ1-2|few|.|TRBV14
CASSQAFAPYGYTF
TGTGCCAGCAGCCAGGCATTTGCCCCTTATGGCTACACCTTC
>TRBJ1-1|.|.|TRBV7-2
CASSSVPVMNTEAFF
TGTGCCAGCAGCTCTGTTCCGGTAATGAACACTGAAGCTTTCTTT
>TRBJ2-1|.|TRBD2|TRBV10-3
CAISDTSGGYSGAQFF
TGTGCCATCAGTGATACTAGCGGGGGGTATAGTGGTGCGCAGTTCTTC
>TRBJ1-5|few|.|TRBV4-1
CASSQRQDSGGNQPQHF
TGCGCCAGCAGCCAAAGACAAGACAGCGGCGGGAATCAGCCCCAGCATTTT
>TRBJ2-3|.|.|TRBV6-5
CASRARMDTQYF
TGTGCCAGCCGCGCTAGGATGGATACGCAGTATTTT
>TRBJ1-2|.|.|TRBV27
CASSSSPDRPSNYGYTF
TGTGCCAGCAGTTCCTCACCCGACAGACCTTCTAACTATGGCTACACCTTC
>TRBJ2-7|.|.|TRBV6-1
CATTPTAGGLGEQYF
TGTGCCACCACACCTACGGCTGGCGGGCTCGGCGAGCAGTACTTC
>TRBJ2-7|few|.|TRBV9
CASSVGGSSYEQYF
TGTGCCAGCAGCGTAGGGGGCAGCTCCTACGAGCAGTACTTC
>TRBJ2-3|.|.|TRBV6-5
CASSALADTQYF
TGTGCCAGCAGTGCACTGGCCGATACGCAGTATTTT
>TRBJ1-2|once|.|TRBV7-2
CASSLGGGSGYTF
TGTGCCAGCAGCTTAGGAGGGGGGTCTGGCTACACCTTC
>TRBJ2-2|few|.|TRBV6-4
CASSDGVQTGELFF
TGTGCCAGCAGTGACGGTGTACAAACCGGGGAGCTGTTTTTT
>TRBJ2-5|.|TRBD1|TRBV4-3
CASSQYDRGFQETQYF
TGCGCCAGCAGCCAGTATGACAGGGGATTTCAAGAGACCCAGTACTTC
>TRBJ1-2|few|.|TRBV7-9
CASSLDFGPSGGYTF
TGTGCCAGCAGCTTAGATTTTGGGCCCTCCGGCGGCTACACCTTC
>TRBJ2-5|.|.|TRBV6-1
CASQDRRSGSETQYF
TGTGCCAGCCAAGACCGCAGATCGGGGAGCGAGACCCAGTACTTC